The 14 T cell receptor beta chains given below trace back to one sample, sequenced in a study of memory CD8 T cells in hepatitis C reinfection (dated by TCRdb to 2015 to 2018). The library was generated by the immunoSEQ multiplex PCR assay. Entries here come from immuneACCESS through TCRdb and include only in-frame sequences with V and J called. Some clones fail to appear in such tables; in the studies checked, an unresolved V gene covers under half of the shortfall, and the cause of the remainder is unknown. The sample table holds about 43,000 clones, of which 89% were seen once. The ten largest clones add up to 0.6% to 0.9% of the sample. The label giving this sample's time point can be read as: late/post reinfection, 12 to 24 weeks after detection. The sorted cells were sequenced directly ex vivo, without any in vitro expansion ahead of TCR sequencing. Sequencing was done on a sample of naive CD8+ T cells sorted from blood. The meaning of the sample's cell subset or site label: total naive CD8+CD45RO- T cells. The origin of the receptors is a man younger than 35 with hepatitis C virus infection.

In its sample, this clone was seen once. The V call is TRBV9, the J call TRBJ2-1, with 7 bases fitting TRBD2. V shed 4 bases and J 9 bases; nucleotides not matched to a gene: 7. Germline values: CDR1 SGDLS, CDR2 YYNGEE. This CDR3 spans 13 amino acids. The CDR3 loop reads CASSPAPGGEQFF. The CDR3 nucleotides read TGTGCCAGCAGCCCTGCACCGGGGGGTGAGCAGTTCTTC.

In its sample, this clone was seen once. The chain uses TRBV7-2 and TRBJ2-1; TRBD1 matches at 9 bases. Germline-derived CDR1 and CDR2 are SGHTA and FQGNSA. The V segment lost 4 bases and the J segment 4 bases; nucleotides outside the gene matches: 5. This CDR3 has 15 residues. DNA of the CDR3: TGTGCCAGCAGCTCCACGGGACAGGGATACAATGAGCAGTTCTTC. Its protein product is CASSSTGQGYNEQFF.

The chain combines TRBV5-1 with TRBJ2-3; D gene ambiguous. The CDR3 contains 15 residues. Trimming left V 1 base short and J 2 bases short, with 11 bases between. CDR1 SGHRS and CDR2 YFSETQ come from the germline V gene. This CDR3 is CASSLLHSSTDTQYF. The CDR3 nucleotides are TGCGCCAGCAGCTTGCTGCACAGCTCCACAGATACGCAGTATTTT.

The V and J genes are TRBV4-1 and TRBJ2-7; TRBD2 aligns across 8 bases. Germline V gives CDR1 MGHRA, CDR2 YSYEKL. This CDR3 is 15 amino acids long. V dropped 0 bases and J dropped 6; count of bases not matched to a gene: 7. The CDR3 DNA reads as TGCGCCAGCAGCCAAGATCCAGCGGGAGCTAGCGAGCAGTACTTC. Translation gives CASSQDPAGASEQYF.

The chain is built from TRBV7-9 and TRBJ2-1; tentative D call: TRBD1 (5 bases). Trimming removed 3 bases from V and 7 bases from J, with 7 bases in between. The CDR3 loop spans 12 amino acids. The germline gives CDR1 SEHNR, CDR2 FQNEAQ (reference sequence). Here the CDR3 reads CASSFQGNEQFF. Written as DNA, the CDR3 is TGTGCCAGCAGCTTCCAGGGAAATGAGCAGTTCTTC.

The gene calls are TRBV7-9 and TRBJ2-1, with a tentative D call TRBD1 (6 bases). The CDR3 is 13 residues long. V was pared by 5 bases and J by 5 bases, with 10 bases between. CDR1 is SEHNR and CDR2 is FQNEAQ in the germline V gene (reference sequence). CDR3: CASSAEGDNEQFF. DNA for the CDR3: TGTGCCAGCAGCGCCGAGGGGGACAATGAGCAGTTCTTC.

The J gene is TRBJ2-1, the V gene TRBV2; 10 positions agree with TRBD2. The CDR3 sequence is 14 residues long. V was pared by 9 bases and J by 7 bases, with 9 bases of the junction left unmatched. Germline values: CDR1 SNHLY, CDR2 FYNNEI. The CDR3, as DNA: TGTGCCAGTACTAGGACTAGCGGAGAGAATGAGCAGTTCTTC. Its protein is CASTRTSGENEQFF. Full variable domain (missing parts from reference TRBV2 and TRBJ2-1): EPEVTQTPSHQVTQMGQEVILRCVPISNHLYFYWYRQILGQKVEFLVSFYNNEISEKSEIFDDQFSVERPDGSNFTLKIRSTKLEDSAMYFCASTRTSGENEQFFGPGTRLTVL.

For the CDR3, the DNA is TGTGCCAGCAGCCGTTACAACCAAGAGACCCAGTACTTC. It translates to CASSRYNQETQYF. The chain recombines TRBV7-9 with TRBJ2-5, with D uncertain. Trimming pared 5 bases from V and 0 bases from J, leaving 7 bases between. This CDR3 comprises 13 residues. The germline CDR1 and CDR2 sequences are SEHNR and FQNEAQ (reference sequence).

The chain joins TRBV7-2 to TRBJ2-1, with 10 bases fitting TRBD2. Trimming took 1 base from V and 7 from J; bases not matched to a gene: 4. The CDR3 covers 15 residues. Germline V gene lookup returns CDR1 SGHTA and CDR2 FQGNSA. The DNA for the CDR3 is TGTGCCAGCAGCTTAGTAGCGGGAGGTAGGAATGAGCAGTTCTTC. Translated: CASSLVAGGRNEQFF. Full variable domain (missing parts from reference TRBV7-2 and TRBJ2-1): GAGVSQSPSNKVTEKGKDVELRCDPISGHTALYWYRQSLGQGLEFLIYFQGNSAPDKSGLPSDRFSAERTGGSVSTLTIQRTQQEDSAVYLCASSLVAGGRNEQFFGPGTRLTVL.

This clone was detected a few times. The gene calls are TRBV2 and TRBJ2-1, with TRBD1 matching over 8 bases. CDR3 length: 16 amino acids. CDR1 is SNHLY and CDR2 is FYNNEI in the germline V gene. V dropped 6 bases and J dropped 2; count of bases not matched to a gene: 9. The chain's CDR3 is CASSSRTGKAYNEQFF. CDR3 DNA sequence: TGTGCCAGCAGCAGCCGGACAGGGAAGGCCTACAATGAGCAGTTCTTC.

The chain joins TRBV28 to TRBJ2-5; no definite D call. The germline CDR1 and CDR2 sequences are MDHEN and SYDVKM. CDR3 size: 16 residues. V was shortened by 3 bases and J by 3 bases, with 17 bases between the two germline ends. The CDR3 loop reads CASSLELKQHEETQYF. CDR3 nucleotides: TGTGCCAGCAGTTTGGAACTAAAGCAACACGAAGAGACCCAGTACTTC.

V and J are TRBV11-2 and TRBJ2-7, with 9 nucleotides matching TRBD1. This CDR3 is built from 16 residues. Unmatched junction bases numbered 11, after V lost 5 bases and J lost 3 bases. Germline CDR1 SGHAT, CDR2 FQNNGV. CDR3 DNA sequence: TGTGCCAGCAGCGACTTACAGGGGGCCTCATTCTACGAGCAGTACTTC. Amino acid sequence: CASSDLQGASFYEQYF.

The genes are TRBV7-9 and TRBJ2-3; D ambiguous. Trimming stripped 8 bases from V and 3 bases from J, with 6 bases between. CDR3 length: 11 residues. Germline assignment: CDR1 SEHNR and CDR2 FQNEAQ (reference sequence). The CDR3, as DNA: TGTGCCAGCTCCCAGACAGATACGCAGTATTTT. It is translated as CASSQTDTQYF.

CDR3 nucleotides: TGTGCCAGCAGTCTACAGGGCAGCACCGGGGAGCTGTTTTTT. Translated: CASSLQGSTGELFF. The chain employs TRBV28 and TRBJ2-2; TRBD1 is a possible D gene (6 bases). The CDR3 contains 14 residues. Germline lookup yields CDR1 MDHEN and CDR2 SYDVKM. The V and J ends lost 5 bases and 4 bases respectively, with 11 bases between them.